The clone carrying this TCR beta chain was recorded at least ten times. The antigen is not known. The CDR3 totals 12 residues. Between the trimmed V and J ends, which lost 5 bases and 6 bases, there was a span of 7 bases. Germline values: CDR1 SNHLY, CDR2 FYNNEI. Template material for amplifying TCR beta CDR3 regions consisted of RNA transcripts. The TCR CDR3 first-round RT-PCR relied on the HTBI primer set. TCRdb reprocessed the multiplex PCR reads with MiXCR, giving one entry per CDR3 protein. The data show fewer than 750,000 distinct CDR3 sequences, about 15% seen once. These data are taken from a study of T cells in Graves' hyperthyroidism and ophthalmopathy. About 9.4 ml fresh peripheral blood yielded the PBMCs. Study-level points and caveats: Appearing also in blood were most of the thyroid clonotypes expanded above 0.001. Model-based prediction identified ophthalmopathy a median around seven months prior to its onset.

The sample comprised blood. This clonotype was sampled from a woman between 50 and 59 years old with Graves' ophthalmopathy. This chain connects TRBV2 to TRBJ2-2; D unclear. CDR3 region: CASSSKAGELFF. CDR3 coding DNA: TGTGCCAGCAGTAGTAAGGCCGGGGAGCTGTTTTTT.